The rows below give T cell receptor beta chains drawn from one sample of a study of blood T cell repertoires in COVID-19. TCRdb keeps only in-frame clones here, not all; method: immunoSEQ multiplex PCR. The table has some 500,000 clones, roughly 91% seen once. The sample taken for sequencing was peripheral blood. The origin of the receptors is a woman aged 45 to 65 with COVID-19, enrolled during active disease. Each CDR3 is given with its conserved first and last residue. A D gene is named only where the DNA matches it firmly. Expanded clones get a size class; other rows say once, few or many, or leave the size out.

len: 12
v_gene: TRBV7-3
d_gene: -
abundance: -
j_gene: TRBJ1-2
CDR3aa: CASSLGGDGYTF
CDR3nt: TGTGCCAGCAGCTTAGGAGGTGATGGCTACACCTTC

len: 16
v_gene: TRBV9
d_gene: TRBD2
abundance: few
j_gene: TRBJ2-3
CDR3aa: CASSLYRTRGTDTQYF
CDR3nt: TGTGCCAGCAGCCTATACAGGACTAGGGGCACAGATACGCAGTATTTT

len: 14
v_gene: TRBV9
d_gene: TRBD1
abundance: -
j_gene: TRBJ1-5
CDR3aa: CASSPGQENQPQHF
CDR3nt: TGTGCCAGCAGCCCTGGACAGGAGAATCAGCCCCAGCATTTT

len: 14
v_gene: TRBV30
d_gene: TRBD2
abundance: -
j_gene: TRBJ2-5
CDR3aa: CAWSPTSGGPTQYF
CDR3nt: TGTGCCTGGAGTCCGACTAGCGGGGGGCCTACCCAGTACTTC

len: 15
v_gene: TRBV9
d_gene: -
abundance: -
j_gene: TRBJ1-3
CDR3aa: CASSSGRAGGNTIYF
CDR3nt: TGTGCCAGCTCAAGTGGCAGGGCTGGGGGAAACACCATATATTTT

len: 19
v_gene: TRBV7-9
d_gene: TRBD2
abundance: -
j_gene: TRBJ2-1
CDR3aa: CASSALSGGAEGSYNEQFF
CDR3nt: TGTGCCAGCAGCGCGCTTAGCGGGGGGGCCGAAGGCTCCTACAATGAGCAGTTCTTC

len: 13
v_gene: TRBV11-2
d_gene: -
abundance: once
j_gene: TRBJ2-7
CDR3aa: CASSLARFYEQYF
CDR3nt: TGTGCCAGCAGCTTAGCCCGGTTCTACGAGCAGTACTTC

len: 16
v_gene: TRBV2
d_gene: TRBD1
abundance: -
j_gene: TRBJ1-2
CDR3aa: CASRSGTGPISNGYTF
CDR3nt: TGTGCCAGCAGATCCGGGACAGGGCCTATTTCTAATGGCTACACCTTC

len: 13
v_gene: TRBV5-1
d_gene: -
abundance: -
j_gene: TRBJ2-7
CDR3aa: CASSPEWSYEQYF
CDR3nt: TGCGCCAGCAGCCCGGAGTGGAGCTACGAGCAGTACTTC

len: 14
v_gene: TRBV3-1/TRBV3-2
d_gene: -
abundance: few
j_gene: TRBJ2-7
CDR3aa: CASSQGGPTREQYF
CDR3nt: TGTGCCAGCAGCCAAGGCGGCCCTACACGGGAGCAGTACTTC

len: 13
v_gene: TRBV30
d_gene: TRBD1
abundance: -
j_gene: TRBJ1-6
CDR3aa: CAYSTGADSPLHF
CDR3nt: TGTGCCTACTCGACAGGGGCGGATTCACCCCTCCACTTT

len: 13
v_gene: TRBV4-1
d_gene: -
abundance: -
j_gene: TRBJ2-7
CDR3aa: CASSQASGLEQYF
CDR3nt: TGCGCCAGCAGCCAAGCATCGGGACTTGAGCAGTACTTC

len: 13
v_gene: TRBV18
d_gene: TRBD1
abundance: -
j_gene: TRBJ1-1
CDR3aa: CASSPNRDSEAFF
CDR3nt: TGTGCCAGCTCACCGAACCGGGACAGTGAAGCTTTCTTT

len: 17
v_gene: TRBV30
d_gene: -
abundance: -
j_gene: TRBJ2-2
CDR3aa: CAWSVGFEGANTGELFF
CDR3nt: TGTGCCTGGAGTGTTGGGTTCGAGGGGGCGAACACCGGGGAGCTGTTTTTT

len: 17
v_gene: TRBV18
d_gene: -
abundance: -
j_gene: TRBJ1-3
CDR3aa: CASSPPGGPLSGNTIYF
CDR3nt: TGTGCCAGCTCACCACCAGGGGGTCCCCTCTCTGGAAACACCATATATTTT

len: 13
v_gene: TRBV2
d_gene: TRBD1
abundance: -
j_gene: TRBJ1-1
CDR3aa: CASSSTGMTEAFF
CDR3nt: TGTGCCAGCAGTTCGACAGGGATGACTGAAGCTTTCTTT

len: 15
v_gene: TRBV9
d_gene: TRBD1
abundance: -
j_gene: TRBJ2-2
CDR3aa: CASSATGSEGGELFF
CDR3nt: TGTGCCAGCAGCGCGACAGGGTCTGAGGGCGGGGAGCTGTTTTTT

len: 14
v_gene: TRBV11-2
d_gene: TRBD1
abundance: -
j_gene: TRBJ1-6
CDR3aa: CASSSTGDNSPLHF
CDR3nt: TGTGCCAGCAGCTCCACAGGGGACAATTCACCCCTCCACTTT

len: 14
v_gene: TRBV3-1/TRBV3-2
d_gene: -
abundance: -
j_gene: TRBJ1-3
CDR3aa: CASSLSISGNTIYF
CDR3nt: TGTGCCAGCAGCCTTAGTATATCAGGAAACACCATATATTTT

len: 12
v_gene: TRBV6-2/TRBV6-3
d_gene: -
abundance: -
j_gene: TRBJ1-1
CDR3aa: CASSLRHSEAFF
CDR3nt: TGTGCCAGCAGCCTCAGACACTCTGAAGCTTTCTTT

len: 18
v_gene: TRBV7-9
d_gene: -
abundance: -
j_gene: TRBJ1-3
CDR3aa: CASSLPPRLTSSGNTIYF
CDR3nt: TGTGCCAGCAGCCTTCCCCCAAGATTAACGAGCTCTGGAAACACCATATATTTT

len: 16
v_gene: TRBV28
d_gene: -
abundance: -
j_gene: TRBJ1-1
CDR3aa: CASSLIRETLNTEAFF
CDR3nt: TGTGCCAGCAGTTTAATCCGGGAGACCCTGAACACTGAAGCTTTCTTT

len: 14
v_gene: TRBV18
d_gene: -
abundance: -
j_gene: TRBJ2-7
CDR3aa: CASSPGGALDEQYF
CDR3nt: TGTGCCAGCTCACCAGGGGGCGCGTTGGACGAGCAGTACTTC

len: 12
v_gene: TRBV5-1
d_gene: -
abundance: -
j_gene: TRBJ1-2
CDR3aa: CASSPGTRGYTF
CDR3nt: TGCGCCAGCAGCCCGGGGACACGGGGCTACACCTTC

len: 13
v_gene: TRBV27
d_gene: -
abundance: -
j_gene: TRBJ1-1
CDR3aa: CASAAAGNTEAFF
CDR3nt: TGTGCCAGCGCAGCCGCGGGGAACACTGAAGCTTTCTTT

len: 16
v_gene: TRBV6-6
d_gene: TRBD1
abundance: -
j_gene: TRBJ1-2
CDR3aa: CASSPLTGTGGYGYTF
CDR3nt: TGTGCCAGCAGTCCCCTCACCGGGACAGGAGGCTATGGCTACACCTTC

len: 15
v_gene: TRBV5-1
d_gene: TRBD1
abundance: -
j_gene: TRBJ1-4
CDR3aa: CASSIDRGNNEKLFF
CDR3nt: TGCGCCAGCAGCATAGACAGGGGAAATAATGAAAAACTGTTTTTT

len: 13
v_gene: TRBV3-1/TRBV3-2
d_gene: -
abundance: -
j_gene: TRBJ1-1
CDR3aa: CASTSTTGSGAFF
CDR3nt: TGTGCCAGCACCTCGACAACAGGTAGTGGGGCTTTCTTT

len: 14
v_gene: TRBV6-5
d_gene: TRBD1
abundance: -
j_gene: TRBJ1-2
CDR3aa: CASNQQGTAYGYTF
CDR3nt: TGTGCCAGCAATCAACAAGGGACAGCCTATGGCTACACCTTC

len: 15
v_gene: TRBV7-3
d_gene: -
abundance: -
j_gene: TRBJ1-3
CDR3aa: CASSTSDSPGNTIYF
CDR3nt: TGTGCCAGCAGCACGTCCGACAGCCCTGGAAACACCATATATTTT

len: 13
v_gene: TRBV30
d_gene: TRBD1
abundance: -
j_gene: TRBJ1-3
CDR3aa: CACTGTAGNTIYF
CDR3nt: TGTGCCTGCACCGGGACAGCTGGAAACACCATATATTTT

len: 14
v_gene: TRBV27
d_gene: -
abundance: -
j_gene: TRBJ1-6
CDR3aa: CASSWTVYNSPLHF
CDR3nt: TGTGCCAGCAGTTGGACAGTTTATAATTCACCCCTCCACTTT

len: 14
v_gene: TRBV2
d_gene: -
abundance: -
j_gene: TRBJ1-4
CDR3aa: CASSSGRRNEKLFF
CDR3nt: TGTGCCAGCTCTTCGGGAAGAAGGAATGAAAAACTGTTTTTT

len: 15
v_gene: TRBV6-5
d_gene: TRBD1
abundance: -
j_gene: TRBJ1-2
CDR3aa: CASSYFGTGGYGYTF
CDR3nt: TGTGCCAGCAGTTACTTTGGGACAGGAGGCTATGGCTACACCTTC

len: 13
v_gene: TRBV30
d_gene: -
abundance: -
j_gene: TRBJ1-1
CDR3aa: CASRSSLGLEAFF
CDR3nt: TGTGCCTCCCGATCCTCCTTGGGCCTTGAAGCTTTCTTT

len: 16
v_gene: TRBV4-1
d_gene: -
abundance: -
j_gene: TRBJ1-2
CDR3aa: CASSQDDGGLMIGYTF
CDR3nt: TGCGCCAGCAGCCAAGATGATGGAGGACTTATGATTGGCTACACCTTC

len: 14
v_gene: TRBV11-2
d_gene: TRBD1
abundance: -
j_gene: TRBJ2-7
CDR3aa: CASSMDRVSHEQYF
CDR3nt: TGTGCCAGCAGCATGGACAGGGTCTCCCACGAGCAGTACTTC

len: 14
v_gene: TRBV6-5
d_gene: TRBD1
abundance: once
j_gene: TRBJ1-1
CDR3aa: CASSSITGGTEAFF
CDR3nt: TGTGCCAGCAGCTCCATCACAGGGGGCACTGAAGCTTTCTTT

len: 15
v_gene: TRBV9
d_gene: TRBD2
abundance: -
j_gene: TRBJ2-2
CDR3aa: CASSVEGTSPGELFF
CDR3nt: TGTGCCAGCAGCGTAGAGGGGACTAGTCCCGGGGAGCTGTTTTTT

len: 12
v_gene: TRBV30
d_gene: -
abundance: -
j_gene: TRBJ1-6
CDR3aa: CAGRESPSPLHF
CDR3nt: TGTGCCGGAAGGGAGTCTCCCTCACCCCTCCACTTT

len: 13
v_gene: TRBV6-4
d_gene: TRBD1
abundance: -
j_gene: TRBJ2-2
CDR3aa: CASSQDRAGELFF
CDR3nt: TGTGCCAGCAGTCAAGACAGGGCCGGGGAGCTGTTTTTT

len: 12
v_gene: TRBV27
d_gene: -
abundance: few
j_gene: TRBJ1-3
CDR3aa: CASSLTGNTIYF
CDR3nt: TGTGCCAGCAGTCTAACTGGAAACACCATATATTTT

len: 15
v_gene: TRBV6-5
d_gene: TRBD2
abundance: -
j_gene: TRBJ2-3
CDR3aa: CASRQLAGGLSWQYF
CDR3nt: TGTGCCAGCAGGCAATTAGCGGGGGGCCTATCTTGGCAGTATTTT